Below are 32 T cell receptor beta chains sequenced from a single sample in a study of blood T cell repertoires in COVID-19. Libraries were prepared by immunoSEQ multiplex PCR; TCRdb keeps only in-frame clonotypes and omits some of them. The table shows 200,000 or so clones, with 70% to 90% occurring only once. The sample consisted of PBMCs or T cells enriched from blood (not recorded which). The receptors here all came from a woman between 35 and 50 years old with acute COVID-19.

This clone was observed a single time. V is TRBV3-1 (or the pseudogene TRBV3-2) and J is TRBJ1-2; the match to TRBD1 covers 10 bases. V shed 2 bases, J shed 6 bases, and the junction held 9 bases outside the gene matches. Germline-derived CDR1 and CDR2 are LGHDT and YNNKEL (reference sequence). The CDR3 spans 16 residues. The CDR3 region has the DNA TGTGCCAGCAGCCAACGATCCGGGACAGGGGTTAATGGCTACACCTTC. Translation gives CASSQRSGTGVNGYTF.

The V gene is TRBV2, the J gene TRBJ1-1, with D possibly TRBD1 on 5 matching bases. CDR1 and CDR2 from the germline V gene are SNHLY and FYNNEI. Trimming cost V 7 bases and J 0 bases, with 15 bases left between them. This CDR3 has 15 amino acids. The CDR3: CASTQPEGLNTEAFF. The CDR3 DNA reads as TGTGCCAGCACCCAGCCGGAGGGGCTGAACACTGAAGCTTTCTTT.

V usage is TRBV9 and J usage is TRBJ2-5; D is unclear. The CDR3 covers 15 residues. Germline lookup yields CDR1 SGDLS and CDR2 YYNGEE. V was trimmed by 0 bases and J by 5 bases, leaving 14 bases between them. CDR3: CASSVGPPTWETQYF. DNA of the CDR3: TGTGCCAGCAGCGTAGGTCCACCGACATGGGAGACCCAGTACTTC.

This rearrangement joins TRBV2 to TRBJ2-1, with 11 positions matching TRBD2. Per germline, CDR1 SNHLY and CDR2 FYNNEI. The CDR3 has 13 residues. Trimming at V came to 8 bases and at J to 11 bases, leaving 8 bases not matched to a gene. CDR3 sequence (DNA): TGTGCCAGCTTGGTAGCGGGAGGGACCCAGCAGTTCTTC. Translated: CASLVAGGTQQFF.

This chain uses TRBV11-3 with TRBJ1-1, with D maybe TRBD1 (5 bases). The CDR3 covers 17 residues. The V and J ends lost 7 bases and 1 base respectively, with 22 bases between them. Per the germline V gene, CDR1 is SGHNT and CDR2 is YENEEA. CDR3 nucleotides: TGTGCCAGCACCGCCGGCAGGGTGCCTCAGTCGAACACTGAAGCTTTCTTT. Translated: CASTAGRVPQSNTEAFF.

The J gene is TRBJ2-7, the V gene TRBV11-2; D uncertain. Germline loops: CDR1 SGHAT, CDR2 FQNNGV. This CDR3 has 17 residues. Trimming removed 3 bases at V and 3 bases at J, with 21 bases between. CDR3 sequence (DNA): TGTGCCAGCAGCTTCCCATCCCTCGGCGGCCGAAACTACGAGCAGTACTTC. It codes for CASSFPSLGGRNYEQYF.

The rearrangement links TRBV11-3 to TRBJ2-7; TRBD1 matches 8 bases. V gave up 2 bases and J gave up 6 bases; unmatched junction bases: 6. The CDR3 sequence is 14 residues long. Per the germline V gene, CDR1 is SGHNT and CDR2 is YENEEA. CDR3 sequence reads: CASSLLGQEPEQYF. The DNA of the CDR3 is TGTGCCAGCAGCTTATTGGGACAGGAACCCGAGCAGTACTTC. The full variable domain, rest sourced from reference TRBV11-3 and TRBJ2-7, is EAGVVQSPRYKIIEKKQPVAFWCNPISGHNTLYWYLQNLGQGPELLIRYENEEAVDDSQLPKDRFSAERLKGVDSTLKIQPAELGDSAVYLCASSLLGQEPEQYFGPGTRLTVT.

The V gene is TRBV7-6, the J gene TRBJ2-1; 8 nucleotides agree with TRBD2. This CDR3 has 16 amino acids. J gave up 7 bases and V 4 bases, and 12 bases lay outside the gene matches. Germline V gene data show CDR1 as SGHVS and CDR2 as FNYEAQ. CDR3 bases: TGTGCCAGCAGCTCAACCTCAGCGGGGGCGGGGAATGAGCAGTTCTTC. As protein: CASSSTSAGAGNEQFF.

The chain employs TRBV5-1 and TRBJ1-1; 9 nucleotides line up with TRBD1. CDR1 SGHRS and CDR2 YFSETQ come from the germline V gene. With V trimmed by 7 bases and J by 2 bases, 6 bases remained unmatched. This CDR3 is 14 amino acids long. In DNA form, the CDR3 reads TGCGCCAGCGCTCGAACAGGGGGCAACACTGAAGCTTTCTTT. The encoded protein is CASARTGGNTEAFF.

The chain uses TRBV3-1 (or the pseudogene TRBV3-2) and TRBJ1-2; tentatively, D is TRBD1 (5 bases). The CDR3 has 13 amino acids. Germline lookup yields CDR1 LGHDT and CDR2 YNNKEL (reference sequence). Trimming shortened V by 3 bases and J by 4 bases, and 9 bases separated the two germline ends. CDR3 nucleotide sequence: TGTGCCAGCAGCCATGGGGCAGGCTATGGCTACACCTTC. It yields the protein CASSHGAGYGYTF.

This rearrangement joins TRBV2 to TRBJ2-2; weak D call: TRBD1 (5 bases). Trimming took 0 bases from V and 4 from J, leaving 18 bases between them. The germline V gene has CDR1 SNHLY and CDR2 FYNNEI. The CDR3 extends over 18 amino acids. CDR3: CASSEAQGLTFPTGELFF. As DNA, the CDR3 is TGTGCCAGCAGTGAAGCGCAGGGCCTCACCTTCCCCACCGGGGAGCTGTTTTTT.

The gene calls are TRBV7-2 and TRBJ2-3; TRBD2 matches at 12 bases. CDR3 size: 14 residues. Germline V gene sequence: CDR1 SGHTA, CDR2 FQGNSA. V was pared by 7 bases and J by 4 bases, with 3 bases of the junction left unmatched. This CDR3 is CASTRLAGADTQYF. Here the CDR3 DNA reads TGTGCCAGCACCCGACTAGCGGGGGCAGATACGCAGTATTTT.

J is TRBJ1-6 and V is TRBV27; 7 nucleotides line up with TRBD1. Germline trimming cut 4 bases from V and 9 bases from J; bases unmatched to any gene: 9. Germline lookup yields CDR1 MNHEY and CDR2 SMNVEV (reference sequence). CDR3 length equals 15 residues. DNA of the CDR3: TGTGCCAGCAGTTCCCCCGACAGGGCCGGTTCACCCCTCCACTTT. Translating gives CASSSPDRAGSPLHF.

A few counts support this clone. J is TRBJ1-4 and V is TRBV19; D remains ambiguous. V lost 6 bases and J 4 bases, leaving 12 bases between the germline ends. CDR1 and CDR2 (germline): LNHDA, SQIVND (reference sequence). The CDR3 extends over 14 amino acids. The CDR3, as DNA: TGTGCCAGTAGCTATGGCAGGTATAATGAAAAACTGTTTTTT. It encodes CASSYGRYNEKLFF. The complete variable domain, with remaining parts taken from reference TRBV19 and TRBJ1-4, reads DGGITQSPKYLFRKEGQNVTLSCEQNLNHDAMYWYRQDPGQGLRLIYYSQIVNDFQKGDIAEGYSVSREKKESFPLTVTSAQKNPTAFYLCASSYGRYNEKLFFGSGTQLSVL.

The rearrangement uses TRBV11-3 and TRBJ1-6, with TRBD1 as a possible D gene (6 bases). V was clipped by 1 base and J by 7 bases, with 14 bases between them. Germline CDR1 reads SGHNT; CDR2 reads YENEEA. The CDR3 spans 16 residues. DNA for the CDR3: TGTGCCAGCAGCTTAGGGGTACAGGGAAAGAATTCACCCCTCCACTTT. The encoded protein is CASSLGVQGKNSPLHF.

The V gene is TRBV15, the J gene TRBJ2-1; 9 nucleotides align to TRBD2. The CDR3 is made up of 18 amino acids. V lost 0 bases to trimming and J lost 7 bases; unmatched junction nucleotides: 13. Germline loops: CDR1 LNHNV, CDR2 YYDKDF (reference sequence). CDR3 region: CATSRDGVAGGPLNEQFF. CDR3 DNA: TGTGCCACCAGCAGAGATGGAGTTGCGGGAGGGCCTTTAAATGAGCAGTTCTTC. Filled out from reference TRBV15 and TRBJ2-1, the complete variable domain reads DAMVIQNPRYQVTQFGKPVTLSCSQTLNHNVMYWYQQKSSQAPKLLFHYYDKDFNNEADTPDNFQSRRPNTSFCFLDIRSPGLGDTAMYLCATSRDGVAGGPLNEQFFGPGTRLTVL.

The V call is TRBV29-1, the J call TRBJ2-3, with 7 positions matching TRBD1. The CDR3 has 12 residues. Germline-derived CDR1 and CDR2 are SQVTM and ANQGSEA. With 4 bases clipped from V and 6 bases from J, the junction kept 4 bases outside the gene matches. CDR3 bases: TGCAGCGTTGCAAAGGGGGCGGATACGCAGTATTTT. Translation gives CSVAKGADTQYF.

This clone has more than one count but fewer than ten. CDR3: CASSLARQGGTDTQYF. DNA of the CDR3: TGTGCCAGCAGCTTGGCTAGACAGGGTGGCACAGATACGCAGTATTTT. The chain is built from TRBV5-4 and TRBJ2-3, with TRBD1 matching over 7 bases. The trim removed 0 bases at V and 1 base at J, leaving 5 bases unmatched. This CDR3 contains 16 residues. Germline V CDR1 and CDR2: SGHNT, YYREEE (reference sequence).

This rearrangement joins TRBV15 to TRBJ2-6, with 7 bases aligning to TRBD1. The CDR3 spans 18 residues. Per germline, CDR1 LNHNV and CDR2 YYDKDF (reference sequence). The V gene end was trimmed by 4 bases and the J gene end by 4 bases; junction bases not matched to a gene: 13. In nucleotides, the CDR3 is TGTGCCACCAGCAACACCAGACAGGGAAGTCCCGGGGCCAACGTCCTGACTTTC. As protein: CATSNTRQGSPGANVLTF.

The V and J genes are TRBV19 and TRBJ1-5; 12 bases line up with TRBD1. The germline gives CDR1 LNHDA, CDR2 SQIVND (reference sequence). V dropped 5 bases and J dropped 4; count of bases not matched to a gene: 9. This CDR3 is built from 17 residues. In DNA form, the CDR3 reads TGTGCCAGTAGTCCCCCGTTGGGACAGGGGGCGAATCAGCCCCAGCATTTT. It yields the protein CASSPPLGQGANQPQHF.

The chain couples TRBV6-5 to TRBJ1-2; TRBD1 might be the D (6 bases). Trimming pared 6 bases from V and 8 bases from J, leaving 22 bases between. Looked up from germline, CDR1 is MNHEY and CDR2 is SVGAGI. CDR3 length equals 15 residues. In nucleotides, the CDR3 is TGTGCCAGCAGGTCGGCCGAACTAGGAGACAGGGGCTACACCTTC. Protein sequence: CASRSAELGDRGYTF.

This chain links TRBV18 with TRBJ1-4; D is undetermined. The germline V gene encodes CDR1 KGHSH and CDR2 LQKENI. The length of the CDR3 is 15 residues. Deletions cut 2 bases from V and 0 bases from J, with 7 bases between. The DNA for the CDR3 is TGTGCCAGCTCACCAGACGGGGCAACTAATGAAAAACTGTTTTTT. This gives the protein CASSPDGATNEKLFF.

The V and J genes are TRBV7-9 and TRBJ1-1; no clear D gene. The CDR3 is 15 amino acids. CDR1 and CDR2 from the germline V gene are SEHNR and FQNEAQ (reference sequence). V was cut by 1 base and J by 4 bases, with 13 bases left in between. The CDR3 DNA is TGTGCCAGCAGCTTAGTGGGTGGGCGCAGCACTGAAGCTTTCTTT. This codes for CASSLVGGRSTEAFF.

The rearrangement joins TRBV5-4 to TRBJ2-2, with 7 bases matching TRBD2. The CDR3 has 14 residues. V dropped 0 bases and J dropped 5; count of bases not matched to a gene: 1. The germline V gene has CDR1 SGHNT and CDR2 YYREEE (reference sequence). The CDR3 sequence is CASSLVGGTGELFF. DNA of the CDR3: TGTGCCAGCAGCTTGGTGGGAGGGACCGGGGAGCTGTTTTTT.

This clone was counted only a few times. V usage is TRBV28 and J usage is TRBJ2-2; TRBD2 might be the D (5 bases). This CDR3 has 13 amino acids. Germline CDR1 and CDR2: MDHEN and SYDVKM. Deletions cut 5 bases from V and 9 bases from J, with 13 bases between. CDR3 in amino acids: CASSPHGIRELFF. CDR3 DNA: TGTGCCAGCAGTCCCCACGGGATCAGGGAGCTGTTTTTT. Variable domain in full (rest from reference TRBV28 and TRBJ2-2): DVKVTQSSRYLVKRTGEKVFLECVQDMDHENMFWYRQDPGLGLRLIYFSYDVKMKEKGDIPEGYSVSREKKERFSLILESASTNQTSMYLCASSPHGIRELFFGEGSRLTVL.

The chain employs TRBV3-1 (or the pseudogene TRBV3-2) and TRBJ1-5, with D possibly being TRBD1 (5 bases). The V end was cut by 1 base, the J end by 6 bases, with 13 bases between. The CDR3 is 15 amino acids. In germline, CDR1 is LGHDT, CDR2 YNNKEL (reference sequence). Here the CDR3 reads CASSQVLGGTQPQHF. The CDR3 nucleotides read TGTGCCAGCAGCCAAGTTCTGGGGGGGACTCAGCCCCAGCATTTT.

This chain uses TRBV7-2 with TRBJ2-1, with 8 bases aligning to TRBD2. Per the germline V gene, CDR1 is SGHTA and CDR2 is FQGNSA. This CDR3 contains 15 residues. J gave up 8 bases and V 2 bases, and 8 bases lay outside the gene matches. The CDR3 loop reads CASSLLAGGAYEQFF. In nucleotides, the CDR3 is TGTGCCAGCAGCTTATTGGCGGGGGGCGCGTATGAGCAGTTCTTC. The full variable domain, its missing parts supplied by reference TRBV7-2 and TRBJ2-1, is GAGVSQSPSNKVTEKGKDVELRCDPISGHTALYWYRQSLGQGLEFLIYFQGNSAPDKSGLPSDRFSAERTGGSVSTLTIQRTQQEDSAVYLCASSLLAGGAYEQFFGPGTRLTVL.

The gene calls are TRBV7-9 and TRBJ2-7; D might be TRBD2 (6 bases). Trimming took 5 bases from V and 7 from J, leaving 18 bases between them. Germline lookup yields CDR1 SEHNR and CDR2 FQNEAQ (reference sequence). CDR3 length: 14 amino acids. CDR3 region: CASSQGTFRGEQYV. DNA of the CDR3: TGTGCCAGCAGCCAAGGGACTTTCCGGGGGGAGCAGTACGTC.

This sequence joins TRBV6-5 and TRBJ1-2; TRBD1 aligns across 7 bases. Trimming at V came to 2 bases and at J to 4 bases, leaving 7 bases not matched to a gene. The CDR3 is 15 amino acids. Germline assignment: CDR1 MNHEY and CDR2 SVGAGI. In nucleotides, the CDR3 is TGTGCCAGCAGTTACGGTCCAGGGGGGCTCTATGGCTACACCTTC. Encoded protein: CASSYGPGGLYGYTF.

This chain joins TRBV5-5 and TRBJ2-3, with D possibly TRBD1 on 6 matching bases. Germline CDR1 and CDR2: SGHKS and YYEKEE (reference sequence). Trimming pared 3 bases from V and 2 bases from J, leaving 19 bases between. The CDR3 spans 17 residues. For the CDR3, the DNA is TGTGCCAGCAGCTGGGGGCGGACAGCCCCCTTCACAGATACGCAGTATTTT. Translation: CASSWGRTAPFTDTQYF.

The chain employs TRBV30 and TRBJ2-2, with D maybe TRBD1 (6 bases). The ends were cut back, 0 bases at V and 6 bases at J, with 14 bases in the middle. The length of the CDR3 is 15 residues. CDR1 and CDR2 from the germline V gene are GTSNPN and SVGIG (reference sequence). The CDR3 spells CAWSVPGARSGELFF. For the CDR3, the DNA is TGTGCCTGGAGTGTCCCAGGGGCGCGGTCCGGGGAGCTGTTTTTT.

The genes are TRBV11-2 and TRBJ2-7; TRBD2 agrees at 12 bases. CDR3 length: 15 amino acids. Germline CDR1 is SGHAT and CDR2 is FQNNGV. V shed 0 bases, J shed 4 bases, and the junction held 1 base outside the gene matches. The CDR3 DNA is TGTGCCAGCAGCTTAGATCTAGCGGGGGGGTACGAGCAGTACTTC. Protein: CASSLDLAGGYEQYF.